The 25 T cell receptor beta chains below come from one sample, sequenced in a study of T cell repertoires in cytomegalovirus infection. A single record per CDR3 protein comes from TCRdb applying MiXCR to the reads. The data hold roughly 500,000 distinct CDR3 sequences, with 30% to 40% observed a single time. Their recognized antigens are unknown. The material sequenced was cultured PBMCs, taken from culture after CMV antigen stimulation. The receptors derive from a human donor in good health (CMV status not recorded). Some clones in this sample may be carry-over from other donors' samples.

At least ten counts were recorded for this clonotype. The rearrangement joins TRBV12-3 or TRBV12-4 to TRBJ2-3; 10 positions agree with TRBD1. V lost 2 bases, J lost 4 bases, and 9 bases stayed unmatched. This CDR3 spans 17 amino acids. The CDR3 nucleotides read TGTGCCAGCAGTTTACGGCACCGGGACAGGGGCCCAGATACGCAGTATTTT. It codes for CASSLRHRDRGPDTQYF.

The sample holds a few counts of this clonotype. The chain uses TRBV5-6 and TRBJ1-2; 8 positions agree with TRBD1. Unmatched junction bases numbered 7, after V lost 4 bases and J lost 5 bases. The CDR3 is made up of 14 amino acids. Germline V lookup: CDR1 SGHDT, CDR2 YYEEEE. This chain's CDR3 is CASSGGQDPYGYTF. CDR3 coding DNA: TGTGCCAGCAGCGGGGGACAGGACCCGTATGGCTACACCTTC. Full variable domain (missing parts from reference TRBV5-6 and TRBJ1-2): DAGVTQSPTHLIKTRGQQVTLRCSPKSGHDTVSWYQQALGQGPQFIFQYYEEEERQRGNFPDRFSGHQFPNYSSELNVNALLLGDSALYLCASSGGQDPYGYTFGSGTRLTVV.

This chain joins TRBV9 and TRBJ2-7, with 8 bases that match TRBD2. The germline CDR1 and CDR2 sequences are SGDLS and YYNGEE. This CDR3 comprises 14 residues. J lost 6 bases, V lost 5 bases, and 10 bases had no gene match. The chain's CDR3 is CASSGAASGPEQYF. In nucleotides, the CDR3 is TGTGCCAGCAGTGGGGCGGCTAGCGGGCCCGAGCAGTACTTC.

This chain links TRBV2 with TRBJ2-7, with a weak D call TRBD2 (5 bases). From germline, CDR1 is SNHLY and CDR2 FYNNEI. The CDR3 spans 14 residues. The CDR3 bases are TGTGCCAGCAGCGAAGGTCGCGCGGGCTACGAGCAGTACGTC. Translating it yields CASSEGRAGYEQYV.

This clonotype was found a few times. The V and J genes are TRBV7-2 and TRBJ2-1; D might be TRBD2 (6 bases). Germline CDR1 reads SGHTA; CDR2 reads FQGNSA. The CDR3 consists of 14 residues. With 4 bases removed from V and 5 bases from J, the gap between germline ends came to 12 bases. CDR3 nucleotide sequence: TGTGCCAGCAGCTCCCCGGGACTCCACAATGAGCAGTTCTTC. Its protein product is CASSSPGLHNEQFF.

The chain carries TRBV29-1 and TRBJ2-1, with D unclear. Trimming stripped 2 bases from V and 6 bases from J, with 8 bases between. CDR1 is SQVTM and CDR2 is ANQGSEA in the germline V gene. The CDR3 runs to 12 residues. The CDR3 spells CSVELPSNEQFF. The CDR3 nucleotides are TGCAGCGTTGAACTTCCCTCCAATGAGCAGTTCTTC.

This clonotype was detected only a few times. The chain combines TRBV7-9 with TRBJ2-5; 8 bases map to TRBD2. CDR3 length equals 15 residues. The V segment lost 5 bases and the J segment 5 bases; nucleotides outside the gene matches: 10. Germline V gives CDR1 SEHNR, CDR2 FQNEAQ (reference sequence). In DNA, the CDR3 is TGTGCCAGCAGCCCCGAGGCTAGCGGGCTGGAGACCCAGTACTTC. This gives the protein CASSPEASGLETQYF.

The chain couples TRBV29-1 to TRBJ2-3; the D is unclear. CDR1 is SQVTM and CDR2 is ANQGSEA in the germline V gene. The CDR3 is made up of 12 amino acids. V lost 5 bases to trimming and J lost 6 bases, with 12 bases between them. CDR3 region: CSVSPASDTQYF. As DNA, the CDR3 is TGCAGCGTTTCCCCAGCGTCGGATACGCAGTATTTT.

This clonotype was detected once. The gene calls are TRBV27 and TRBJ2-7, with 8 bases that match TRBD1. Trimming cost V 8 bases and J 3 bases; bases outside gene matches: 6. The CDR3 is made up of 13 amino acids. In germline, CDR1 is MNHEY, CDR2 SMNVEV (reference sequence). The CDR3 nucleotides are TGTGCCAGCCGGGACAGGCTTGGCTACGAGCAGTACGTC. Its translation: CASRDRLGYEQYV.

This chain joins TRBV6-8 and TRBJ2-1, with TRBD2 identical over 14 bases. Germline values: CDR1 MNHGY, CDR2 SAAAGT. V lost 6 bases and J lost 7; bases outside the gene matches: 5. This CDR3 has 15 residues. The chain's CDR3 is CASRTGTSGSNEQFF. The CDR3 nucleotides are TGTGCCAGCAGGACCGGGACTAGCGGGAGTAATGAGCAGTTCTTC.

The chain joins TRBV2 to TRBJ2-4; D gene uncertain. The ends were cut back, 4 bases at V and 9 bases at J, with 16 bases in the middle. Germline assignment: CDR1 SNHLY and CDR2 FYNNEI. This CDR3 has 14 amino acids. CDR3 in DNA: TGTGCCAGCAGTGTAGGCGGTCGCCAAGGCATTCAGTACTTC. Protein: CASSVGGRQGIQYF.

This clonotype was counted between two and nine times. This CDR3 is CASSPRDLFDEQFF. The CDR3 nucleotides are TGTGCCAGCAGCCCTAGGGACCTCTTCGATGAGCAGTTCTTC. The genes are TRBV7-6 and TRBJ2-1; D possibly matches TRBD1 or TRBD2 (5 bases each). Trimming removed 5 bases from V and 8 bases from J, with 16 bases in between. This CDR3 has 14 residues. From germline, CDR1 is SGHVS and CDR2 FNYEAQ.

The chain has TRBV7-2 and TRBJ1-2; maybe TRBD1 (6 bases). The germline V and J ends were trimmed by 2 bases and 1 base, with 8 bases remaining between them. Germline assignment: CDR1 SGHTA and CDR2 FQGNSA. The CDR3 consists of 14 residues. CDR3 DNA: TGTGCCAGCAGCTTACCAGGGGTTAACTATGGCTACACCTTC. Translation gives CASSLPGVNYGYTF. The full variable domain, in which reference TRBV7-2 and TRBJ1-2 provide the parts outside the CDR3, is GAGVSQSPSNKVTEKGKDVELRCDPISGHTALYWYRQSLGQGLEFLIYFQGNSAPDKSGLPSDRFSAERTGGSVSTLTIQRTQQEDSAVYLCASSLPGVNYGYTFGSGTRLTVV.

In the case of this clonotype: The CDR3 ends on some other residue instead of the conserved phenylalanine or tryptophan, so this is likely a read error. The DNA is omitted, as the CDR3 cannot be located on it reliably, and the CDR3 follows TCRdb's listing. The chain recombines TRBV7-9 with TRBJ2-7; TRBD1 was called by the table and not checked on the DNA. The CDR3 is 13 amino acids long, termini counted. Per the germline V gene, CDR1 is SEHNR and CDR2 is FQNEAQ (reference sequence). CDR3 sequence reads: CASSLGTVQRSFL.

This clonotype was counted ten times or more. The genes are TRBV2 and TRBJ2-2; D may be TRBD1 or TRBD2 (6 bases each). V was clipped by 0 bases and J by 4 bases, with 18 bases between them. This CDR3 region has 18 residues. Germline CDR1 is SNHLY and CDR2 is FYNNEI. The CDR3 reads CASSEALGPGAATGELFF. In nucleotides, the CDR3 is TGTGCCAGCAGTGAAGCGCTTGGCCCGGGGGCGGCCACCGGGGAGCTGTTTTTT.

The chain links TRBV24-1 to TRBJ2-1; 9 nucleotides agree with TRBD1. Losses at the gene ends were 5 bases for V and 2 bases for J; bases not matched to a gene: 9. The CDR3 is 17 residues long. Germline V gene sequence: CDR1 KGHDR, CDR2 SFDVKD. The CDR3 nucleotides read TGTGCCACCAGTGGCCTCCGGGACAGGGTGACCTACAATGAGCAGTTCTTC. Amino acid sequence: CATSGLRDRVTYNEQFF.

The chain is built from TRBV2 and TRBJ2-1, with D perhaps given as TRBD1 or TRBD2 (5 bases each). CDR1 and CDR2 (germline): SNHLY, FYNNEI. V dropped 4 bases and J dropped 7 bases, with 11 bases sitting between them. This CDR3 is built from 13 residues. The CDR3 DNA follows: TGTGCCAGCAGTGGGGGGTACGGTAATGAGCAGTTCTTC. This codes for CASSGGYGNEQFF.

V and J are TRBV6-2 or TRBV6-3 and TRBJ1-3, with D hard to call. Germline-derived CDR1 and CDR2 are MNHEY and SVGEGT. This CDR3 is 15 amino acids long. Trimming pared 7 bases from V and 0 bases from J, leaving 13 bases between. CDR3 bases: TGTGCCAGCAACGCAGCTTCTTTCTCTGGAAACACCATATATTTT. It is translated as CASNAASFSGNTIYF.

The chain combines TRBV7-2 with TRBJ2-5; 8 bases are a match to TRBD1. The V and J ends lost 5 bases and 0 bases, in that order; junction bases with no gene match: 5. CDR3 size: 15 residues. From germline, CDR1 is SGHTA and CDR2 FQGNSA. DNA of the CDR3: TGTGCCAGCAGCGCACGACAGGGGCACCAAGAGACCCAGTACTTC. As protein: CASSARQGHQETQYF.

This clonotype was observed a handful of times. The J gene is TRBJ1-5, the V gene TRBV12-3 or TRBV12-4; the match to TRBD1 covers 9 bases. The CDR3 totals 16 residues. V trimming: 6 bases; J trimming: 2 bases; junction bases outside the gene matches: 8. Here the CDR3 DNA reads TGTGCCAGCAGCTTGGACAGGGGAGGGGGCAATCAGCCCCAGCATTTT. This translates into CASSLDRGGGNQPQHF.

The J gene is TRBJ1-1, the V gene TRBV19; D may be TRBD1 (5 bases). Deletions cut 2 bases from V and 4 bases from J, with 14 bases between. Per germline, CDR1 LNHDA and CDR2 SQIVND (reference sequence). The CDR3 is 15 residues long. The CDR3 DNA follows: TGTGCCAGTAGTATAATGGCAGGGCAGGGCACTGAAGCTTTCTTT. Its protein is CASSIMAGQGTEAFF. Combining the CDR3 with reference TRBV19 and TRBJ1-1 gives the whole variable domain DGGITQSPKYLFRKEGQNVTLSCEQNLNHDAMYWYRQDPGQGLRLIYYSQIVNDFQKGDIAEGYSVSREKKESFPLTVTSAQKNPTAFYLCASSIMAGQGTEAFFGQGTRLTVV.

This clonotype has ten or more counts. This chain's CDR3 is CASSLGKETQYF. The CDR3 DNA is TGTGCCAGCAGCTTAGGAAAAGAGACCCAGTACTTC. This chain uses TRBV11-2 with TRBJ2-5; D not resolved. Trimming took 1 base from V and 3 from J, leaving 3 bases between them. The CDR3 is 12 amino acids. In germline, CDR1 is SGHAT, CDR2 FQNNGV. The full variable domain, its missing parts supplied by reference TRBV11-2 and TRBJ2-5, is EAGVAQSPRYKIIEKRQSVAFWCNPISGHATLYWYQQILGQGPKLLIQFQNNGVVDDSQLPKDRFSAERLKGVDSTLKIQPAKLEDSAVYLCASSLGKETQYFGPGTRLLVL.

V and J are TRBV12-5 and TRBJ2-2; TRBD1 aligns across 8 bases. The germline V gene encodes CDR1 LGHNT and CDR2 FRNRAP. After removal of 6 bases from V and 1 base from J, the junction contained 4 bases not matched to a gene. The CDR3 loop spans 15 amino acids. The CDR3 reads CASGAGGLNTGELFF. The DNA of the CDR3 is TGTGCTAGTGGAGCAGGGGGCTTGAACACCGGGGAGCTGTTTTTT.

The chain carries TRBV20-1 and TRBJ2-5; D may correspond to TRBD1 or TRBD2 (5 bases each). Trimming took 6 bases from V and 6 from J, leaving 23 bases between them. Looked up from germline, CDR1 is DFQATT and CDR2 is SNEGSKA (reference sequence). CDR3 size: 15 residues. In nucleotides, the CDR3 is TGCAGTGCCTTAATCCCGGGACCCGGCCGGAAGACCCAGTACTTC. Translating gives CSALIPGPGRKTQYF.

This clonotype was observed a handful of times. Germline is not matched at one junction end, which may reflect a read error. The rearrangement joins TRBV6-2 or TRBV6-3 to TRBJ2-2, with a weak D call TRBD1 (7 bases). The CDR3 has 16 residues. Per the germline V gene, CDR1 is MNHEY and CDR2 is SVGEGT. CDR3 bases: TGTGCCAGCAGTTCCCCAGGGGGGCCTAGCACCCGGGAGCTGTTTTTT. Encoded protein: CASSSPGGPSTRELFF.